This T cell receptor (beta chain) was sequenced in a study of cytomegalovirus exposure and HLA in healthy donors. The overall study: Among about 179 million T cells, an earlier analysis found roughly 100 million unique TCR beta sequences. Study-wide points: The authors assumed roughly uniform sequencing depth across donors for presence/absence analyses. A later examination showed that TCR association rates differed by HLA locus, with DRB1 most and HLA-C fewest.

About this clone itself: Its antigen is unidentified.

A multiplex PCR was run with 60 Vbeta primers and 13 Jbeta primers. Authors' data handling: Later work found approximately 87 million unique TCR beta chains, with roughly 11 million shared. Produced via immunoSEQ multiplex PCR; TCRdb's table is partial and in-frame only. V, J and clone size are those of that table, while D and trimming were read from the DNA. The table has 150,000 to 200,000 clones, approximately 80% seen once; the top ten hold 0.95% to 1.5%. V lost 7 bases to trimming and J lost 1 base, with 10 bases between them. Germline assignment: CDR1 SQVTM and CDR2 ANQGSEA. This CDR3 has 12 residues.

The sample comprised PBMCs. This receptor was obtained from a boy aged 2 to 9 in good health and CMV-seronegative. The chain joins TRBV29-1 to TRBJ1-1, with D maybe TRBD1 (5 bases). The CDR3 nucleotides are TGCAGCGCCCGGGGGGGGAACACTGAAGCTTTCTTT. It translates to CSARGGNTEAFF.